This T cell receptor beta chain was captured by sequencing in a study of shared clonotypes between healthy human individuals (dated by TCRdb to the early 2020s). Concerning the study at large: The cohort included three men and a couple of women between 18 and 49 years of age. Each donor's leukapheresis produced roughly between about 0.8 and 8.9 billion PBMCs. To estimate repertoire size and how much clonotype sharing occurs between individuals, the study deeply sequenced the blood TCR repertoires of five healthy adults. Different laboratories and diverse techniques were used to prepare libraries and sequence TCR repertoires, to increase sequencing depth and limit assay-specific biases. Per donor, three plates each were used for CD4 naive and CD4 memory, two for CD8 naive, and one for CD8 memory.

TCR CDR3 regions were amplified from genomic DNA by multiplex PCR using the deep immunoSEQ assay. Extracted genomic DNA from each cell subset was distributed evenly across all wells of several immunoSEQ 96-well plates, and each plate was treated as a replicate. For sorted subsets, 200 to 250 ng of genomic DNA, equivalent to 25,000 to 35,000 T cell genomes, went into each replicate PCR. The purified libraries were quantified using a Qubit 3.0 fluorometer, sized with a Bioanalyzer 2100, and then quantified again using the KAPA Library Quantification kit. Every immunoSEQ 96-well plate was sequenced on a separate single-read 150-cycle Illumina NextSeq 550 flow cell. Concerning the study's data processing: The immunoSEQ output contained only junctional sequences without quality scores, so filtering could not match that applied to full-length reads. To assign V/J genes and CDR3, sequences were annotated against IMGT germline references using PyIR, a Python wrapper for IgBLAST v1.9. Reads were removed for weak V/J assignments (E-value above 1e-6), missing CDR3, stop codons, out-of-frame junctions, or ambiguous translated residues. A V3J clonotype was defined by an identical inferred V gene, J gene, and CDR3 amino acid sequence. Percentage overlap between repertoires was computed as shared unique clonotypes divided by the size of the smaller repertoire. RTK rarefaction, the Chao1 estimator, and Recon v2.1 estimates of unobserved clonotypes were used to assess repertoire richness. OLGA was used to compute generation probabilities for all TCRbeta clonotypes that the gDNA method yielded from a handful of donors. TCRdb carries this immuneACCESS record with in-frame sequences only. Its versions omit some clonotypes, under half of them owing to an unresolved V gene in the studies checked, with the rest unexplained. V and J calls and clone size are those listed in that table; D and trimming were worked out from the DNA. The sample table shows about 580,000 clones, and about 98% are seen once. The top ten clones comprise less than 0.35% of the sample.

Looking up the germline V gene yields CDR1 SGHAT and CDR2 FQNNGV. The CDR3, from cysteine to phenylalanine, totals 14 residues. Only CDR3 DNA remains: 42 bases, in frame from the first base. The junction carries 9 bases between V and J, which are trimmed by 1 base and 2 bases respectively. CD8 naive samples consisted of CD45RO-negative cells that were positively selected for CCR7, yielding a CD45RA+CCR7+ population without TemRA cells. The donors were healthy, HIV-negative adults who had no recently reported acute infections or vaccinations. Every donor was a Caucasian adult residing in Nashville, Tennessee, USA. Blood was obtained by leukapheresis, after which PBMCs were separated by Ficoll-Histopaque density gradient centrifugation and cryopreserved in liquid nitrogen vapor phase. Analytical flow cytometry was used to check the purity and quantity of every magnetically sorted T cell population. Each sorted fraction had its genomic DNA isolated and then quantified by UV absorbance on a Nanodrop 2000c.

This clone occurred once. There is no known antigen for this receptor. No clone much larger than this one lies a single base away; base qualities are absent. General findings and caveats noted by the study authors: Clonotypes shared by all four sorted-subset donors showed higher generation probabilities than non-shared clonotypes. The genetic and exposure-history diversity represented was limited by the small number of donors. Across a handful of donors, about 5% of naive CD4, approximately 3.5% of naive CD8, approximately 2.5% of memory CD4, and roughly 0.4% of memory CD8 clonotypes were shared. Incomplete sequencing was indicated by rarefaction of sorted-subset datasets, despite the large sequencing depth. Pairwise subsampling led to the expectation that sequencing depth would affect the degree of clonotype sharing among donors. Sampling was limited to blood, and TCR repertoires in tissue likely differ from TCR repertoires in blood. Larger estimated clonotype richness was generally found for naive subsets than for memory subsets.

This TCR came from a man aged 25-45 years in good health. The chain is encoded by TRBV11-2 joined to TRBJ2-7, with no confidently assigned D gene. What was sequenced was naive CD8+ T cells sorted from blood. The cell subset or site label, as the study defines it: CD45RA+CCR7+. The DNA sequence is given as TGTGCCAGCAGCTTAGTGGGCCTGACCTACGAGCAGTACTTC. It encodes CASSLVGLTYEQYF.